The clone carrying this T cell receptor beta chain has a count of ten or more. A read error may produce the germline difference seen at one junction end. This sample was included in a study of regulatory T cells in long-lasting Graves disease. The authors built TCR beta libraries using iRepertoire HTBI primers and Arm-PCR of CDR3 regions. TCRdb reanalysed the multiplex PCR reads using MiXCR and keeps one entry per CDR3 protein. Among approximately 540,000 distinct CDR3 sequences listed, about 12% were seen once. Germline CDR1 and CDR2: SGHAT and FQNNGV. The CDR3 contains 16 residues. Time point described: newly diagnosed GD, antithyroid drugs for less than 3 months. Construction of the TCR library relied on RNA isolated from PBMCs. This same sample was also part of a study on T cells in Graves' hyperthyroidism and ophthalmopathy.

This material consisted of peripheral blood mononuclear cells (PBMCs), taken at new diagnosis, from a patient treated with antithyroid drugs. The rearrangement joins TRBV11-2 to TRBJ2-1; the D gene is possibly TRBD2 (5 bases). This TCR was sampled from a woman between 25 and 40 years old with Graves disease. CDR3 DNA sequence: TGTGCCAGCAGCCTCGGACTTCCAAGCTCCTACAATGAGCAGTTTTTC. It specifies CASSLGLPSSYNEQFF. The full variable domain, with the rest looked up from reference TRBV11-2 and TRBJ2-1, is EAGVAQSPRYKIIEKRQSVAFWCNPISGHATLYWYQQILGQGPKLLIQFQNNGVVDDSQLPKDRFSAERLKGVDSTLKIQPAKLEDSAVYLCASSLGLPSSYNEQFFGPGTRLTVL.